The 21 T cell receptor beta chains below come from one sample, sequenced in a study of cytomegalovirus exposure and HLA in healthy donors. Vbeta (60) and Jbeta (13) primers were used in the PCR. Clones were read by immunoSEQ multiplex PCR, and TCRdb kept only the in-frame ones, dropping some. The table includes fewer than 110,000 clones, roughly 87% detected once. The sequenced sample consisted of PBMCs. The receptor source for this set is a man aged 25-40 years in good health and CMV-seropositive.

This clone is a singleton in its sample. This chain links TRBV19 with TRBJ1-1; D might be TRBD1 (6 bases). The CDR3 extends over 11 amino acids. Germline assignment: CDR1 LNHDA and CDR2 SQIVND (reference sequence). The V end lost 9 bases, the J end lost 7 bases, and 12 bases lay between the germline ends. CDR3 DNA: TGTGCCAGCGGGACACATAATGAAGCTTTCTTT. Amino acid sequence: CASGTHNEAFF.

This chain connects TRBV11-2 to TRBJ1-5; D gene ambiguous. The CDR3 loop spans 15 amino acids. Between the trimmed V and J ends, which lost 2 bases and 0 bases, there was a span of 8 bases. Looked up from germline, CDR1 is SGHAT and CDR2 is FQNNGV. The CDR3 loop reads CASSLHGNSNQPQHF. DNA for the CDR3: TGTGCCAGCAGCTTACACGGTAATAGCAATCAGCCCCAGCATTTT.

CDR3 residues: CASSPQSGEQYF. The DNA of the CDR3 is TGTGCCAGCTCACCCCAGTCGGGGGAGCAGTACTTC. The chain couples TRBV18 to TRBJ2-7, with D possibly being TRBD2 (5 bases). V was clipped by 3 bases and J by 7 bases, with 10 bases between them. CDR1 and CDR2 (germline): KGHSH, LQKENI. CDR3 length: 12 amino acids.

This clone showed up just once. V is TRBV5-4 and J is TRBJ1-2; D is possibly TRBD1 (5 bases). The germline V gene has CDR1 SGHNT and CDR2 YYREEE (reference sequence). V lost 4 bases, J lost 5 bases, and 18 bases lay in between. This CDR3 is 15 amino acids long. Here the CDR3 reads CASSPQRRGRYGYTF. The DNA for the CDR3 is TGTGCCAGCAGCCCTCAAAGGAGGGGAAGATATGGCTACACCTTC.

DNA for the CDR3: TGTGCCAGCAGCCGAGTGTTCCAGGGTGCCAATCAGCCCCAGCATTTT. Protein product: CASSRVFQGANQPQHF. The rearrangement uses TRBV4-2 and TRBJ1-5; D possibly corresponds to TRBD1 (5 bases). The CDR3 covers 16 residues. V gave up 4 bases and J gave up 3 bases, with 16 bases separating them. CDR1 is LGHNA and CDR2 is YNFKEQ in the germline V gene.

The chain carries TRBV19 and TRBJ1-2; D possibly corresponds to TRBD1 (6 bases). The germline V and J ends were trimmed by 4 bases and 3 bases, with 15 bases remaining between them. Germline V lookup: CDR1 LNHDA, CDR2 SQIVND (reference sequence). The length of the CDR3 is 15 residues. In DNA form, the CDR3 reads TGTGCCAGTAGTAGGCCCAGACAGGACGACTATGGCTACACCTTC. This encodes CASSRPRQDDYGYTF.

On this clone: One junction end disagrees with the germline gene, perhaps due to a read error. The chain employs TRBV7-9 and TRBJ2-5; 10 bases map to TRBD1. Germline lookup yields CDR1 SEHNR and CDR2 FQNEAQ (reference sequence). The CDR3 has 18 amino acids. CDR3 in DNA: TGTTCCAGCAGCAGACCTTCAGGACAGGGGGTGTTTCAAGAGACCCAGTACTTC. Its translation: CSSSRPSGQGVFQETQYF.

The V call is TRBV5-1, the J call TRBJ2-3, with 11 bases matching TRBD2. V gave up 4 bases and J gave up 2 bases; unmatched junction bases: 6. CDR1 is SGHRS, CDR2 YFSETQ, per germline. This CDR3 contains 16 residues. CDR3 in amino acids: CASSSTSGGLTDTQYF. CDR3 DNA sequence: TGCGCCAGCAGCAGTACTAGCGGGGGCCTCACAGATACGCAGTATTTT. The whole variable domain, filled in from reference TRBV5-1 and TRBJ2-3, reads KAGVTQTPRYLIKTRGQQVTLSCSPISGHRSVSWYQQTPGQGLQFLFEYFSETQRNKGNFPGRFSGRQFSNSRSEMNVSTLELGDSALYLCASSSTSGGLTDTQYFGPGTRLTVL.

The chain joins TRBV4-2 to TRBJ2-3; 8 positions agree with TRBD2. The germline gives CDR1 LGHNA, CDR2 YNFKEQ. This CDR3 region has 15 residues. V was clipped by 3 bases and J by 2 bases; unmatched bases: 4. As DNA, the CDR3 is TGTGCCAGCAGCCAGGGGCGGGGGGACACAGATACGCAGTATTTT. Its translation: CASSQGRGDTDTQYF.

To note about this clone: Germline and junction disagree at one end, which may indicate a read error. V gene TRBV7-9 combines with J gene TRBJ2-2, with D tentatively TRBD1 (5 bases). The CDR3 has 15 residues. Per the germline V gene, CDR1 is SEHNR and CDR2 is FQNEAQ (reference sequence). CDR3 region: CSSSFRQTLPGELFF. The DNA for the CDR3 is TGTTCCAGCAGCTTCCGACAGACTCTACCCGGGGAGCTGTTTTTT.

V and J are TRBV6-5 and TRBJ2-7, with a weak D call TRBD1 (6 bases). CDR1 is MNHEY, CDR2 SVGAGI, per germline. Trimming took off 0 bases at V and 0 bases at J, with 12 bases between the two ends. This CDR3 region has 16 residues. CDR3 DNA: TGTGCCAGCAGTTACTCGACGACAGGTTCCTCCTACGAGCAGTACTTC. This encodes CASSYSTTGSSYEQYF.

This clone has just a few counts. V usage is TRBV2 and J usage is TRBJ1-1; D unclear. There are 12 residues in the CDR3. V was cut by 8 bases and J by 1 base, with 8 bases left in between. The germline CDR1 and CDR2 sequences are SNHLY and FYNNEI. CDR3 in amino acids: CASGSENTEAFF. CDR3 DNA sequence: TGTGCCAGCGGCTCTGAGAACACTGAAGCTTTCTTT.

This clone was seen more than once but under ten times. The V gene is TRBV18, the J gene TRBJ2-7; 9 nucleotides agree with TRBD1. The CDR3 sequence is 15 residues long. CDR1 is KGHSH and CDR2 is LQKENI in the germline V gene. With 3 bases clipped from V and 3 bases from J, the junction kept 6 bases outside the gene matches. CDR3 nucleotides: TGTGCCAGCTCACCCGGGACAGGGCCCGACTACGAGCAGTACTTC. Translating gives CASSPGTGPDYEQYF.

The CDR3 DNA is TGCGCCAGCAGCCGGGGGTTTAGCGGGGAGCAAGAGACCCAGTACTTC. Protein sequence: CASSRGFSGEQETQYF. The chain carries TRBV5-1 and TRBJ2-5; 8 bases line up with TRBD2. V dropped 4 bases and J dropped 2; count of bases not matched to a gene: 10. Germline V gene lookup returns CDR1 SGHRS and CDR2 YFSETQ. The CDR3 consists of 16 residues.

The chain has TRBV13 and TRBJ1-3; 9 nucleotides line up with TRBD1. V shed 2 bases and J 4 bases; nucleotides not matched to a gene: 3. The CDR3 runs 15 residues. Germline V gene sequence: CDR1 PRHDT, CDR2 FYEKMQ (reference sequence). The CDR3 spells CASSLYGTGGNTIYF. The CDR3 DNA reads TGTGCCAGCAGCTTATATGGGACAGGGGGAAACACCATATATTTT.

The CDR3 loop reads CASSDSDRATEAFF. The CDR3 DNA is TGTGCCAGCAGTGACTCCGACAGGGCCACTGAAGCTTTCTTT. The genes are TRBV6-4 and TRBJ1-1, with 7 bases matching TRBD1. CDR1 is MRHNA, CDR2 SNTAGT, per germline. CDR3 length: 14 residues. Trimming cost V 0 bases and J 4 bases; bases outside gene matches: 2.

The chain has TRBV10-3 and TRBJ1-2; D unclear. There are 13 residues in the CDR3. The V end lost 2 bases, the J end lost 5 bases, and 9 bases lay between the germline ends. The germline gives CDR1 ENHRY, CDR2 SYGVKD. Here the CDR3 DNA reads TGTGCCATCAGTGAGGGACTAGGGTATGGCTACACCTTC. It encodes CAISEGLGYGYTF.

The V and J genes are TRBV19 and TRBJ1-2; no firm D call. CDR3 length equals 14 residues. The germline CDR1 and CDR2 sequences are LNHDA and SQIVND (reference sequence). With 3 bases removed from V and 1 base from J, the gap between germline ends came to 9 bases. The CDR3 protein is CASSIGPINYGYTF. The CDR3 nucleotides are TGTGCCAGTAGTATTGGGCCCATTAACTATGGCTACACCTTC.

The V gene is TRBV6-1, the J gene TRBJ2-7; D is perhaps TRBD1 (6 bases). V lost 2 bases to trimming and J lost 1 base, with 15 bases between them. The CDR3 spans 16 residues. Germline CDR1 MNHNS, CDR2 SASEGT. In DNA, the CDR3 is TGTGCCAGCAGTGAATCGCCGAGGCAGGGGTCCTACGAGCAGTACTTC. This translates into CASSESPRQGSYEQYF.

To note about this clone: One junction end disagrees with the germline gene, perhaps due to a read error. The rearrangement uses TRBV7-7 and TRBJ2-5; D may be TRBD1 (5 bases). The CDR3 spans 13 residues. From germline, CDR1 is SSHAT and CDR2 FNYEAQ (reference sequence). CDR3 nucleotides: TGTGCTAGCAGCTTCGACAGTCAAGAGACCCAGTACTTC. Amino acid sequence: CASSFDSQETQYF.

V usage is TRBV19 and J usage is TRBJ2-4, with D perhaps matching TRBD1 (6 bases). The CDR3 runs 19 residues. Germline CDR1 reads LNHDA; CDR2 reads SQIVND (reference sequence). Trimming cost V 1 base and J 0 bases, with 19 bases left between them. DNA of the CDR3: TGTGCCAGTAGTATAGGGGCTATCAGGGGCCGCATAGCCAAAAACATTCAGTACTTC. This translates into CASSIGAIRGRIAKNIQYF.